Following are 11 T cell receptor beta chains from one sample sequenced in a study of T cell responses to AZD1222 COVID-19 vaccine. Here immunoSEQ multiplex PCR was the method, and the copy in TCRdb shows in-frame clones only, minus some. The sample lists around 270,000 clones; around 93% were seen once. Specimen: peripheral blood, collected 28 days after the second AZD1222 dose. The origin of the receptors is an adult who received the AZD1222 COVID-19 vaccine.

CDR3 coding DNA: TGTGCCAGCAGTTGGGGGACTAGCGGGAGCCACCTACTACGCAATGAGCAGTTCTTC. Its protein product is CASSWGTSGSHLLRNEQFF. V usage is TRBV5-6 and J usage is TRBJ2-1; the match to TRBD2 covers 14 bases. The V gene end was trimmed by 5 bases and the J gene end by 6 bases; junction bases not matched to a gene: 16. The CDR3 has 19 residues. CDR1 and CDR2 (germline): SGHDT, YYEEEE.

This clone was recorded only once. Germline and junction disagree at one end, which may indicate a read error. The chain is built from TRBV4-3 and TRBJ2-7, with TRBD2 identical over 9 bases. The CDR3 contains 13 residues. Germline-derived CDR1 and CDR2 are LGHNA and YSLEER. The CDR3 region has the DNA TGCGCCACCAGCCTGACTAGCGGCTACGAGCAGTACTTC. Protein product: CATSLTSGYEQYF.

The CDR3 reads CASSLLTGGTEAFF. CDR3 DNA: TGCGCCAGCAGCTTACTTACAGGGGGCACTGAAGCTTTCTTT. This chain connects TRBV5-1 to TRBJ1-1; 8 nucleotides line up with TRBD1. The germline gives CDR1 SGHRS, CDR2 YFSETQ. The V gene end was trimmed by 2 bases and the J gene end by 4 bases; junction bases not matched to a gene: 4. This CDR3 region has 14 residues. Complete variable domain (other parts from reference TRBV5-1 and TRBJ1-1): KAGVTQTPRYLIKTRGQQVTLSCSPISGHRSVSWYQQTPGQGLQFLFEYFSETQRNKGNFPGRFSGRQFSNSRSEMNVSTLELGDSALYLCASSLLTGGTEAFFGQGTRLTVV.

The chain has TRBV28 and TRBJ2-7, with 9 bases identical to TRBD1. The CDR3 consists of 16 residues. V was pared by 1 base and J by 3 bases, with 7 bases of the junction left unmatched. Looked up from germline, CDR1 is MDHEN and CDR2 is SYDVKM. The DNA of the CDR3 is TGTGCCAGCAGTTTATCAGGTCGACAGGGGGTCTACGAGCAGTACTTC. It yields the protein CASSLSGRQGVYEQYF.

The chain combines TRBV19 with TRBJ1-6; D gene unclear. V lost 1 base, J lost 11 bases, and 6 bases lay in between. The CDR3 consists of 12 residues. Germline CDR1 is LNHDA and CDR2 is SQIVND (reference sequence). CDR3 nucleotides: TGTGCCAGTAGTATAGGGCCGGCACCCCTCCACTTT. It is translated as CASSIGPAPLHF.

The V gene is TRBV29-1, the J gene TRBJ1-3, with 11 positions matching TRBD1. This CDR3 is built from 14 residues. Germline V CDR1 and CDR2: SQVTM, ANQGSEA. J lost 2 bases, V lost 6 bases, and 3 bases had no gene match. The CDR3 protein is CSVGTGGAGNTIYF. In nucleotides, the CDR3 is TGCAGCGTAGGGACAGGGGGTGCTGGAAACACCATATATTTT.

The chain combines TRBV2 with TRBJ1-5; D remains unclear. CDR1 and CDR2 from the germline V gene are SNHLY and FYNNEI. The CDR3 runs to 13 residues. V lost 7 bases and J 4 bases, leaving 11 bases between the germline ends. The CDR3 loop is CASTGQKNQPQHF. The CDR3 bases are TGTGCCAGCACGGGTCAGAAAAATCAGCCCCAGCATTTT.

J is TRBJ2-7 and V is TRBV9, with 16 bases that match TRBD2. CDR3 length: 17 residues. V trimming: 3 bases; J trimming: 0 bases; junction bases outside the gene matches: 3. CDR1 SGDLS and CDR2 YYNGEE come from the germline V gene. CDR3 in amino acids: CASSGGLAGGPSYEQYF. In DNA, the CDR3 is TGTGCCAGCAGCGGGGGACTAGCGGGAGGGCCCTCCTACGAGCAGTACTTC.

The CDR3 nucleotides read TGTGCCAGCAGTTACGGGACACCCCGACCCCAGCATTTT. Protein sequence: CASSYGTPRPQHF. This sequence joins TRBV6-2 or TRBV6-3 and TRBJ1-5; D perhaps matches TRBD1 (6 bases). CDR1 is MNHEY and CDR2 is SVGEGT in the germline V gene. This CDR3 spans 13 amino acids. V lost 2 bases, J lost 10 bases, and 12 bases lay in between.

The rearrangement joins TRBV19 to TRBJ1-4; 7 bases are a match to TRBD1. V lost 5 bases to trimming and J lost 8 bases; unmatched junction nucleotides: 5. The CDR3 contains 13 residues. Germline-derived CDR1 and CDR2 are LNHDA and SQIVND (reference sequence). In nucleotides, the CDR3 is TGTGCCAGTAGTGGAGACAGGGACGAAAAACTGTTTTTT. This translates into CASSGDRDEKLFF.

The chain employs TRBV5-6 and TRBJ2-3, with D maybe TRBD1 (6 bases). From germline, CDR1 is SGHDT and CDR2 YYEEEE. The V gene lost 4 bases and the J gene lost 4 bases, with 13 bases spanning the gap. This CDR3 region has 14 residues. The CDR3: CASSRKAGADTQYF. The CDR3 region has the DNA TGTGCCAGCAGCCGAAAGGCAGGGGCAGATACGCAGTATTTT.